Shown below are 2 T cell receptor beta chains from a single sample sequenced in a study of cytomegalovirus exposure and HLA in healthy donors. A multiplex PCR was run with 60 Vbeta primers and 13 Jbeta primers. Repertoires were generated with immunoSEQ multiplex PCR, while TCRdb's copy carries only in-frame clones and drops some. The table shows about 160,000 clones, with approximately 84% occurring only once. Sequenced: PBMCs. Every receptor here comes from a man aged 50 to 60 in good health and CMV-seropositive.

The genes are TRBV5-1 and TRBJ1-4; no clear D. This CDR3 spans 14 amino acids. The ends were cut back, 7 bases at V and 2 bases at J, with 12 bases in the middle. The germline V gene has CDR1 SGHRS and CDR2 YFSETQ. The CDR3 sequence is CASSAVETNEKLFF. Here the CDR3 DNA reads TGCGCCAGCTCTGCTGTGGAGACTAATGAAAAACTGTTTTTT. Using reference TRBV5-1 and TRBJ1-4 for the parts outside the CDR3, the full variable domain is KAGVTQTPRYLIKTRGQQVTLSCSPISGHRSVSWYQQTPGQGLQFLFEYFSETQRNKGNFPGRFSGRQFSNSRSEMNVSTLELGDSALYLCASSAVETNEKLFFGSGTQLSVL.

In this sample, this clone turned up a few times. This chain links TRBV5-5 with TRBJ2-3, with D possibly TRBD2 on 5 matching bases. CDR3 length: 16 residues. V shed 0 bases and J shed 0 bases, with 11 bases lying between them. CDR1 is SGHKS and CDR2 is YYEKEE in the germline V gene (reference sequence). The CDR3 DNA sequence: TGTGCCAGCAGCTTGGGAGGGCTAGACAGCACAGATACGCAGTATTTT. Translating it yields CASSLGGLDSTDTQYF. The full variable domain, completed using reference TRBV5-5 and TRBJ2-3, is DAGVTQSPTHLIKTRGQQVTLRCSPISGHKSVSWYQQVLGQGPQFIFQYYEKEERGRGNFPDRFSARQFPNYSSELNVNALLLGDSALYLCASSLGGLDSTDTQYFGPGTRLTVL.